This is a list of T cell receptor beta chains from one sample in a study of molecular identifiers for immune sequencing clone quantification. TCRdb re-called the PCR reads with MiXCR, one entry per CDR3 protein. Of just under 650,000 distinct CDR3 sequences in the sample, roughly 21% were seen once. Sequencing was carried out using naive CD8+ T cells from blood, with Jurkat cell RNA spiked in. The receptors here all came from a human donor in good health. Some libraries in this study had Jurkat cell RNA spiked in. The CDR3 runs from the conserved cysteine through the conserved F or W. Clone size is stated in some rows and not others, as once, few, many or a class when expanded.

V,size,J,CDR3
TRBV12-3/TRBV12-4,many,TRBJ1-2,CASSTYQGASGYTF
TRBV27,few,TRBJ2-1,CASSSYGYGGSHEQFF
TRBV7-2,many,TRBJ1-4,CASSVAGHNEKLFF
TRBV27,many,TRBJ2-3,CASKHYASGSTDTQYF
TRBV7-6,many,TRBJ2-7,CASSLDGGPSSYEQYF
TRBV19,.,TRBJ1-5,CASSIEDRANQPQHF
TRBV5-1,.,TRBJ1-4,CASSLERGARQKLFF
TRBV24-1,few,TRBJ1-1,CATSDFGGTEAFF
TRBV12-3/TRBV12-4,many,TRBJ2-1,CASSLGSGYNEQFF
TRBV4-3,many,TRBJ2-7,CASSAGTGRYEQYF
TRBV20-1,many,TRBJ2-7,CSAVPESEQYF
TRBV27,many,TRBJ2-4,CASSNHNNIQYF
TRBV6-5,few,TRBJ2-5,CASSKRTSGRRGQETQYF
TRBV30,.,TRBJ1-1,CAWNTDTEAFF
TRBV30,many,TRBJ1-1,CAWSVSNTEAFF
TRBV19,.,TRBJ2-7,CVSSPGPVYGQYF
TRBV4-3,.,TRBJ2-1,CASSQEQGSNGQFF